These T cell receptor beta chains were read from a single sample in a study of control samples from healthy donors and cancer patients. Sequenced by immunoSEQ multiplex PCR; TCRdb stores in-frame clones only, minus some. The data show 90,000 to 100,000 clones, 75% to 85% seen once. The sample taken for sequencing was blood. The origin of the receptors is a woman in her twenties or thirties in good health. Each CDR3 is given with its conserved first and last residue. A D gene is named only where the DNA matches it firmly. Size tells how often a clone was seen (once, few, many) or the class of an expanded clone, and some rows leave it out.

V,D,size,J,CDR3,DNA
TRBV19,NA,NA,TRBJ2-7,CASSIQGMEQYF,TGTGCCAGTAGTATTCAAGGAATGGAGCAGTACTTC
TRBV7-2,NA,NA,TRBJ1-2,CASSHRGGGYTF,TGTGCCAGCAGTCATCGGGGCGGTGGCTACACCTTC
TRBV6-5,TRBD1,NA,TRBJ1-1,CASRLTGTVNTEAFF,TGTGCCAGCAGGCTGACCGGGACAGTAAACACTGAAGCTTTCTTT
TRBV11-2,NA,NA,TRBJ2-3,CASSEDGGPDTQYF,TGTGCCAGCAGCGAAGACGGGGGCCCAGATACGCAGTATTTT
TRBV2,NA,NA,TRBJ1-2,CASSDRGINYGYTF,TGTGCCAGCAGTGACAGAGGAATAAACTATGGCTACACCTTC
TRBV5-4,NA,few,TRBJ1-2,CASSLLEVGGYGYTF,TGTGCCAGCAGCTTGTTAGAGGTCGGCGGCTATGGCTACACCTTC
TRBV27,TRBD1,NA,TRBJ2-5,CASTYTGGQETQYF,TGTGCCAGCACCTATACAGGGGGCCAAGAGACCCAGTACTTC
TRBV6-5,NA,NA,TRBJ2-7,CASTEGGLYEQYF,TGTGCCAGCACCGAAGGGGGTCTCTACGAGCAGTACTTC
TRBV6-5,NA,NA,TRBJ2-7,CASSLTGADAYEQYF,TGTGCCAGCAGCCTAACCGGGGCAGACGCCTACGAGCAGTACTTC
TRBV27,NA,NA,TRBJ2-2,CASSPTIPQGTGELFF,TGTGCCAGCAGTCCTACAATACCACAGGGCACCGGGGAGCTGTTTTTT
TRBV18,NA,NA,TRBJ1-4,CASSPPQGSTNEKLFF,TGTGCCAGCTCACCACCCCAGGGGAGCACTAATGAAAAACTGTTTTTT
TRBV11-2,NA,NA,TRBJ2-5,CASSFPGQGLQETQYF,TGTGCCAGCAGCTTCCCCGGGCAGGGACTCCAAGAGACCCAGTACTTC
TRBV29-1,NA,NA,TRBJ2-7,CSVKNYEQYF,TGCAGCGTCAAGAACTACGAGCAGTACTTC
TRBV6-5,NA,NA,TRBJ2-3,CASISRVADTQYF,TGTGCCAGCATTTCAAGAGTGGCAGATACGCAGTATTTT
TRBV19,NA,NA,TRBJ2-3,CASSPSTPGGTDTQYF,TGTGCCAGTAGTCCTTCGACGCCGGGCGGCACAGATACGCAGTATTTT